The T cell receptor beta chain under discussion was sequenced for a study of technical replicates of blood from several donors. Method: immunoSEQ multiplex PCR; TCRdb's copy keeps in-frame clones and lacks some. The profile covers tens of thousands of clones, with approximately 95% appearing a single time and around 3% taken by the ten largest. Trimming cost V 7 bases and J 0 bases, with 10 bases left between them. The CDR3 is 14 residues long. Germline values: CDR1 LNHDA, CDR2 SQIVND (reference sequence). The gene calls are TRBV19 and TRBJ1-5; no definite D call. This clonotype originated in a human donor in good health. Some clones in this sample may be carry-over from other donors' samples. Sequencing was carried out using PBMCs. The CDR3 loop is CASMGSYSNQPQHF. The CDR3 DNA reads as TGTGCCAGTATGGGGAGTTATAGCAATCAGCCCCAGCATTTT.